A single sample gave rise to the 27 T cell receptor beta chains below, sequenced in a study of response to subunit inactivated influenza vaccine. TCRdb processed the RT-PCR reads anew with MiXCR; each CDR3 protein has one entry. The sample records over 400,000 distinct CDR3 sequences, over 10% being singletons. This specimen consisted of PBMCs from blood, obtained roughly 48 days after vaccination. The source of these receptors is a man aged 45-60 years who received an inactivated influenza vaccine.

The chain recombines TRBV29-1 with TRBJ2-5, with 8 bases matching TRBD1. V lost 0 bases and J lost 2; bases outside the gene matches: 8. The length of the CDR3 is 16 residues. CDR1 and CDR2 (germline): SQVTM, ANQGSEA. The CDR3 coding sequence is TGCAGCGTTGAAGACCGCAGGGGGCACCGGCAAGAGACCCAGTACTTC. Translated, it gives CSVEDRRGHRQETQYF.

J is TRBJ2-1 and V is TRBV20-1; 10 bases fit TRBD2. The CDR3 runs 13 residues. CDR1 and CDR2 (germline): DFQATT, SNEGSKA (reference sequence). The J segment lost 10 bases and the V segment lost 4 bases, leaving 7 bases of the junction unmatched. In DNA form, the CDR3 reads TGCAGTGCTAAAGCGGGAGGGCCGAAGGAGCAGTTCTTC. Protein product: CSAKAGGPKEQFF.

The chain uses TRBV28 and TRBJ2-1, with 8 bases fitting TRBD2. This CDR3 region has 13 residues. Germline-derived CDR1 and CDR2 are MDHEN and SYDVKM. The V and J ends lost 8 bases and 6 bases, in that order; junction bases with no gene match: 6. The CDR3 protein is CASGREEANEQFF. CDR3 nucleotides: TGTGCCAGCGGGCGGGAGGAGGCCAATGAGCAGTTCTTC.

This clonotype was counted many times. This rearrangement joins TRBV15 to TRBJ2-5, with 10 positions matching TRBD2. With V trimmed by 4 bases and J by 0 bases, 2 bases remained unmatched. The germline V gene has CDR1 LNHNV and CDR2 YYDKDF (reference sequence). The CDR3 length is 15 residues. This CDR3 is CATSTGTSDQETQYF. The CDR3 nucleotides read TGTGCCACCAGCACGGGGACTAGCGACCAAGAGACCCAGTACTTC.

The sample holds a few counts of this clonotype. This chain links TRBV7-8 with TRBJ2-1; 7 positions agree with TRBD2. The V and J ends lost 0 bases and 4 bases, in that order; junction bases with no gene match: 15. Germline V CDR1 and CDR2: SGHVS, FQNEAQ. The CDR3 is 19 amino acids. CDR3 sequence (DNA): TGTGCCAGCAGCTTAGCCCTCGGTGGGAGCGGGGTCCTATACAATGAGCAGTTCTTC. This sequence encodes CASSLALGGSGVLYNEQFF.

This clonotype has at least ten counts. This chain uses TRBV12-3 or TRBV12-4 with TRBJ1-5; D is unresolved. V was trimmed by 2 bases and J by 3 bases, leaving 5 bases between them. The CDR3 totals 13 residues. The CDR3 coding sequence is TGTGCCAGCAGTTTAAACCCCAATCAGCCCCAGCATTTT. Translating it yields CASSLNPNQPQHF.

The CDR3 coding sequence is TGTGCCAGCAGCCAAGATCAACTAGCGGGAGGTGGGGAGCAGTTCTTC. It is translated as CASSQDQLAGGGEQFF. The chain employs TRBV3-1 and TRBJ2-1; TRBD2 agrees at 12 bases. CDR3 length: 16 amino acids. After removal of 0 bases from V and 10 bases from J, the junction contained 7 bases not matched to a gene. Germline V gene data show CDR1 as LGHDT and CDR2 as YNNKEL (reference sequence).

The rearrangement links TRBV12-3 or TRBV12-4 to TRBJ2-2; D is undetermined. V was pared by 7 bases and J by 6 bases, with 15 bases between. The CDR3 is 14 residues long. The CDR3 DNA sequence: TGTGCCAGCACAGGCCTCGTGAGTGCCGGGGAGCTGTTTTTT. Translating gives CASTGLVSAGELFF.

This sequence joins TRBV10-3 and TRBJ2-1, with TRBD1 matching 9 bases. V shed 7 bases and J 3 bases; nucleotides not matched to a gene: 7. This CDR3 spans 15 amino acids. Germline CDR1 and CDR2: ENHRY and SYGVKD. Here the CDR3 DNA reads TGTGCCATCACCCCGGGACAGGGTAACTACAATGAGCAGTTCTTC. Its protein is CAITPGQGNYNEQFF.

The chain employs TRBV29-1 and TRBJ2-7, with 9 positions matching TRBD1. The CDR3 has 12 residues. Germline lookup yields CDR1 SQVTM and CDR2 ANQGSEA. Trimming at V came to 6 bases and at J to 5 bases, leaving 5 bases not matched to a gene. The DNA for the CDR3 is TGCAGCGTCCAGGGACAGGGACACGAGCAGTACTTC. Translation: CSVQGQGHEQYF.

The CDR3 region has the DNA TGTGCCAGCAGTTACTCGGCAGACACCCTCAAAGCTTTCTTT. Protein: CASSYSADTLKAFF. V and J are TRBV6-5 and TRBJ1-1; D remains unclear. This CDR3 is built from 14 residues. The V gene lost 0 bases and the J gene lost 9 bases, with 14 bases spanning the gap. Looked up from germline, CDR1 is MNHEY and CDR2 is SVGAGI.

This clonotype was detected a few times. The CDR3 is CSAPGLAGFTYNEQFF. The CDR3 DNA sequence: TGCAGTGCTCCGGGACTAGCGGGTTTTACCTACAATGAGCAGTTCTTC. This sequence joins TRBV20-1 and TRBJ2-1, with TRBD2 matching over 12 bases. V shed 5 bases and J 2 bases; nucleotides not matched to a gene: 7. Per germline, CDR1 DFQATT and CDR2 SNEGSKA (reference sequence). CDR3 size: 16 residues.

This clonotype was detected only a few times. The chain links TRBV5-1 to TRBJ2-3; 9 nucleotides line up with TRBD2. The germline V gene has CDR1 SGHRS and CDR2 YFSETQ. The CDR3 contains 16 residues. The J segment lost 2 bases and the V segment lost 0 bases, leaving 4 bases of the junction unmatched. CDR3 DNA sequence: TGCGCCAGCAGCTTGGGCGGGAGGGCCCCCACAGATACGCAGTATTTT. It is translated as CASSLGGRAPTDTQYF.

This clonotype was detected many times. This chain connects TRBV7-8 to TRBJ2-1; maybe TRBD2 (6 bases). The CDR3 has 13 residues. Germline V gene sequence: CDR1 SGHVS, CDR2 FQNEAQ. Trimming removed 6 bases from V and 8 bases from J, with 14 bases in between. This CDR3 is CASSEPRRDEQFF. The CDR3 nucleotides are TGTGCCAGCAGTGAGCCTAGGAGGGATGAGCAGTTCTTC. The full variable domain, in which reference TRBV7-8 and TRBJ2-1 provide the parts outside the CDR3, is GAGVSQSPRYKVAKRGQDVALRCDPISGHVSLFWYQQALGQGPEFLTYFQNEAQLDKSGLPSDRFFAERPEGSVSTLKIQRTQQEDSAVYLCASSEPRRDEQFFGPGTRLTVL.

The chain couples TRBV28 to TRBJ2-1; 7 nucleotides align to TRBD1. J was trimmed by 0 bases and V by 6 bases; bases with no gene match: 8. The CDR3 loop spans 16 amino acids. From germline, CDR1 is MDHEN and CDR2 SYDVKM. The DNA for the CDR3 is TGTGCCAGCAGACCACAGGGGTCGAGCTCCTACAATGAGCAGTTCTTC. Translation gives CASRPQGSSSYNEQFF.

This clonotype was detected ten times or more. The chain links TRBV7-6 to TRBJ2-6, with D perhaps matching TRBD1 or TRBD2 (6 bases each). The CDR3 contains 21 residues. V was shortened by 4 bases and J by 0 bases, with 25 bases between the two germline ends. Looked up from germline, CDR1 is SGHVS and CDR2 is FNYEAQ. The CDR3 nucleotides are TGTGCCAGCAGCTCCTTGCCCGAGACAGGACTACTTATCTCTGGGGCCAACGTCCTGACTTTC. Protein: CASSSLPETGLLISGANVLTF.

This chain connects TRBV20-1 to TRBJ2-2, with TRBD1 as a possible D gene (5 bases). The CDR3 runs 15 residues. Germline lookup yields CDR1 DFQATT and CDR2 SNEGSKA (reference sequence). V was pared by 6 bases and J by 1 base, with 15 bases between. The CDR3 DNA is TGCAGTGCCTCGGGCAGGGTAAAGAACACCGGGGAGCTGTTTTTT. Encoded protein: CSASGRVKNTGELFF.

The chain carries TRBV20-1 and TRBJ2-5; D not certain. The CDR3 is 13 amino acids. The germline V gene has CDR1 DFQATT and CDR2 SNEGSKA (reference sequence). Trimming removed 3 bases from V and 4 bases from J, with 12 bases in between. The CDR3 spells CSASPSLAETQYF. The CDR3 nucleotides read TGCAGTGCTAGCCCCAGCCTGGCAGAGACCCAGTACTTC.

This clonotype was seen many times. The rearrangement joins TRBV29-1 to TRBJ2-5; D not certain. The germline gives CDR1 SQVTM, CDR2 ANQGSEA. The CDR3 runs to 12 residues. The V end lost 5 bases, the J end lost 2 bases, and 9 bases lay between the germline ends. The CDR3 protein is CSVRTMQETQYF. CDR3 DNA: TGCAGCGTTCGGACGATGCAAGAGACCCAGTACTTC.

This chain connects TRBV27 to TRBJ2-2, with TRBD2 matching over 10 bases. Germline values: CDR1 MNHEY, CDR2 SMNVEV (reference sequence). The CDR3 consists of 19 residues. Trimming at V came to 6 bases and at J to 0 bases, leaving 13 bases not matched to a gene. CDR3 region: CASRPTIAGGPSNTGELFF. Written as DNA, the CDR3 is TGTGCCAGCAGACCCACAATAGCGGGGGGCCCCTCGAACACCGGGGAGCTGTTTTTT.

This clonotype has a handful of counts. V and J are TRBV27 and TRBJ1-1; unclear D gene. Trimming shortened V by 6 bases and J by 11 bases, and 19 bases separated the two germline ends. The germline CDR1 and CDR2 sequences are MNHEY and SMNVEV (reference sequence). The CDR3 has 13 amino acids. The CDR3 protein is CASRPSGGQRAFF. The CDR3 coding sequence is TGTGCCAGCAGGCCATCGGGCGGCCAACGGGCTTTCTTT.

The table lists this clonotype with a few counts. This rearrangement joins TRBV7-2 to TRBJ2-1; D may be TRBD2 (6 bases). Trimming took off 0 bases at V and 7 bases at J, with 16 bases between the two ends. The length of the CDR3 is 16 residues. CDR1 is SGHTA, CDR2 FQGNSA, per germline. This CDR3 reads CASSLARLVGMNEQFF. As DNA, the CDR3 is TGTGCCAGCAGCTTAGCCAGACTAGTGGGGATGAATGAGCAGTTCTTC.

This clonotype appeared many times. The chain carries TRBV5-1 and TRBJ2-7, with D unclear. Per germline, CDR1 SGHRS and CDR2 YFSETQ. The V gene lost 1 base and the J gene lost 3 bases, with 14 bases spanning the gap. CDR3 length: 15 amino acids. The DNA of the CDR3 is TGCGCCAGCAGCTTGTTATCCCAGAGAGGCTACGAGCAGTACTTC. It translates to CASSLLSQRGYEQYF.

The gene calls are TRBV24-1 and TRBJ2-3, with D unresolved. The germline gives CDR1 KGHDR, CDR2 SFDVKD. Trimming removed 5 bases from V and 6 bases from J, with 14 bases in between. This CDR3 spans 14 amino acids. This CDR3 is CATSATFVGDTQYF. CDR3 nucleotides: TGTGCCACCAGTGCTACCTTCGTCGGGGATACGCAGTATTTT.

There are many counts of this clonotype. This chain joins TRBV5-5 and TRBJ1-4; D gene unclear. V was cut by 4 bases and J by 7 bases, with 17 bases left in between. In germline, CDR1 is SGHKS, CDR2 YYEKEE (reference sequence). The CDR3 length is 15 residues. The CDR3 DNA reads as TGTGCCAGCAGCCCCTCGTCGAGAGGTGGTGAAAAACTGTTTTTT. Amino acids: CASSPSSRGGEKLFF. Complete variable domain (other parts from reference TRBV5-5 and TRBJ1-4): DAGVTQSPTHLIKTRGQQVTLRCSPISGHKSVSWYQQVLGQGPQFIFQYYEKEERGRGNFPDRFSARQFPNYSSELNVNALLLGDSALYLCASSPSSRGGEKLFFGSGTQLSVL.

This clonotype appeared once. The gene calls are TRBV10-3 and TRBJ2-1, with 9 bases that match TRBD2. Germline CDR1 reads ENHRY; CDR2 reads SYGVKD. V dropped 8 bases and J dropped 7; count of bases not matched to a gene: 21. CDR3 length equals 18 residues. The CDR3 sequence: CAICFTGTSFRLRNEQFF. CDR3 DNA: TGTGCCATCTGTTTTACCGGGACTAGCTTTCGGCTAAGGAATGAGCAGTTCTTC.

The chain's CDR3 is CASSQEAGGWDTQYF. DNA for the CDR3: TGCGCCAGCAGCCAAGAAGCGGGGGGGTGGGATACGCAGTATTTT. This rearrangement joins TRBV4-3 to TRBJ2-3; 10 nucleotides line up with TRBD2. V lost 0 bases to trimming and J lost 6 bases; unmatched junction nucleotides: 3. Germline V gene lookup returns CDR1 LGHNA and CDR2 YSLEER. This CDR3 has 15 residues.